The 24 T cell receptor beta chains below were found in one sample sequenced in a study of blood T cell repertoires in COVID-19. The repertoire was sequenced with immunoSEQ multiplex PCR; TCRdb's copy has only in-frame clones and lacks some. Among a few hundred thousand clones, roughly 88% were seen once, and the ten largest hold over 10%. Source material: peripheral blood. The receptors stem from a woman aged 45-65 years with COVID-19, enrolled during active disease.

This chain uses TRBV29-1 with TRBJ1-1; no clear D gene. CDR3 length equals 11 residues. Between the trimmed V and J ends, which lost 7 bases and 2 bases, there was a span of 8 bases. Per the germline V gene, CDR1 is SQVTM and CDR2 is ANQGSEA. CDR3 in amino acids: CSGQINTEAFF. The CDR3 DNA reads as TGCAGCGGCCAGATTAACACTGAAGCTTTCTTT.

The rearrangement joins TRBV10-3 to TRBJ2-1; TRBD2 matches at 8 bases. The ends lost 8 bases at V and 0 bases at J; junction bases unmatched: 9. Germline lookup yields CDR1 ENHRY and CDR2 SYGVKD. The CDR3 contains 16 residues. The CDR3 region has the DNA TGTGCCATCTCGGGGGGGGGACCCTTCTCCTACAATGAGCAGTTCTTC. It encodes CAISGGGPFSYNEQFF.

The J gene is TRBJ1-2, the V gene TRBV5-5, with 9 bases aligning to TRBD1. The CDR3 is 14 residues long. CDR1 is SGHKS and CDR2 is YYEKEE in the germline V gene (reference sequence). With V trimmed by 4 bases and J by 3 bases, 4 bases remained unmatched. CDR3 coding DNA: TGTGCCAGCAGCACCGGGACAGGGTACTATGGCTACACCTTC. It specifies CASSTGTGYYGYTF.

This chain joins TRBV30 and TRBJ1-1; 8 positions agree with TRBD1. The CDR3 extends over 14 amino acids. Germline V lookup: CDR1 GTSNPN, CDR2 SVGIG (reference sequence). Trimming removed 3 bases from V and 1 base from J; junction bases left unmatched: 4. The CDR3, as DNA: TGTGCCTGGAGGGACAGGGCAGGGAACACTGAAGCTTTCTTT. It encodes CAWRDRAGNTEAFF.

The rearrangement joins TRBV6-2 or TRBV6-3 to TRBJ2-5; 7 bases fit TRBD1. The CDR3 runs 17 residues. The germline V gene encodes CDR1 MNHEY and CDR2 SVGEGT. Trimming cost V 6 bases and J 4 bases; bases outside gene matches: 17. CDR3 nucleotides: TGTGCCAGCAGCCGAATCCTCCACGGGACAGCCTTAGAGACCCAGTACTTC. This codes for CASSRILHGTALETQYF.

This clone appeared once. The genes are TRBV27 and TRBJ2-7, with D maybe TRBD1 (6 bases). Looked up from germline, CDR1 is MNHEY and CDR2 is SMNVEV (reference sequence). This CDR3 is built from 13 residues. V was shortened by 4 bases and J by 3 bases, with 10 bases between the two germline ends. CDR3 amino acids: CASSSATGYEQYF. The DNA for the CDR3 is TGTGCCAGCAGTTCCGCGACAGGCTACGAGCAGTACTTC.

In its sample, this clone was seen once. V gene TRBV6-4 combines with J gene TRBJ2-1, with 8 bases lining up with TRBD2. CDR3 size: 16 residues. CDR1 and CDR2 from the germline V gene are MRHNA and SNTAGT. The J segment lost 8 bases and the V segment lost 0 bases, leaving 9 bases of the junction unmatched. CDR3 DNA: TGTGCCAGCAGTGACTCGAGGCTAGCGGGTAGAGATGAGCAGTTCTTC. Its translation: CASSDSRLAGRDEQFF.

The gene calls are TRBV30 and TRBJ2-5; 7 bases align to TRBD1. J gave up 5 bases and V 7 bases, and 10 bases lay outside the gene matches. CDR1 is GTSNPN, CDR2 SVGIG, per germline (reference sequence). CDR3 size: 13 residues. The CDR3 is CAFLGQAAETQYF. The CDR3 nucleotides are TGTGCCTTTCTCGGACAGGCCGCGGAGACCCAGTACTTC.

The J gene is TRBJ1-3, the V gene TRBV25-1, with D possibly being TRBD1 (5 bases). Trimming took off 2 bases at V and 4 bases at J, with 15 bases between the two ends. Germline assignment: CDR1 MGHDK and CDR2 SYGVNS. The CDR3 totals 16 residues. The CDR3: CASSETLGTSGNTIYF. The CDR3 coding sequence is TGTGCCAGCAGTGAAACCTTGGGGACTTCGGGAAACACCATATATTTT.

This clone has just one count. The V call is TRBV19, the J call TRBJ1-2; perhaps TRBD1 as D (5 bases). Trimming pared 10 bases from V and 2 bases from J, leaving 14 bases between. There are 13 residues in the CDR3. Germline CDR1 and CDR2: LNHDA and SQIVND (reference sequence). In DNA, the CDR3 is TGTGCCACCCAAGGAGGGGACAACTATGGCTACACCTTC. Amino acid sequence: CATQGGDNYGYTF.

V usage is TRBV2 and J usage is TRBJ2-7; TRBD2 matches at 12 bases. The CDR3 is made up of 18 amino acids. Unmatched junction bases numbered 16, after V lost 5 bases and J lost 5 bases. From germline, CDR1 is SNHLY and CDR2 FYNNEI. CDR3 nucleotide sequence: TGTGCCAGCAGTCCAGGCCTAGCGGGGGGGCGACTACGAAACGAGCAGTACTTC. Residues: CASSPGLAGGRLRNEQYF.

This chain joins TRBV21-1 and TRBJ2-7; TRBD1, the table's D call, lacks a check against the DNA. TRBV21-1 is a pseudogene segment. The CDR3 is 16 amino acids. The CDR3: CASIPLRDRESYEQYF. Here the CDR3 DNA reads TGTGCCAGCATCCCTCTCCGGGACAGGGAGTCCTACGAGCAGTACTTC.

The V and J genes are TRBV7-2 and TRBJ1-2; TRBD1 is a possible D gene (5 bases). The CDR3 is 13 amino acids. V dropped 3 bases and J dropped 2 bases, with 7 bases sitting between them. Germline V CDR1 and CDR2: SGHTA, FQGNSA. The CDR3 DNA reads as TGTGCCAGCAGCTTCCCAGGGAACTATGGCTACACCTTC. Protein sequence: CASSFPGNYGYTF.

This clone has at least ten counts. The V call is TRBV11-2, the J call TRBJ1-2, with a possible D match to TRBD1 (6 bases). Between the trimmed V and J ends, which lost 5 bases and 1 base, there was a span of 8 bases. Germline lookup yields CDR1 SGHAT and CDR2 FQNNGV. The CDR3 consists of 13 residues. The CDR3: CASSPGHNYGYTF. CDR3 DNA: TGTGCCAGCAGCCCGGGACATAACTATGGCTACACCTTC.

The genes are TRBV30 and TRBJ2-3; the match to TRBD2 covers 8 bases. V was pared by 5 bases and J by 6 bases, with 10 bases of the junction left unmatched. The CDR3 spans 14 residues. Germline values: CDR1 GTSNPN, CDR2 SVGIG (reference sequence). The CDR3 spells CAWANREGADTQYF. Here the CDR3 DNA reads TGTGCCTGGGCTAACCGGGAGGGCGCGGATACGCAGTATTTT.

The chain couples TRBV27 to TRBJ2-2; 12 bases are shared with TRBD2. This CDR3 has 17 amino acids. V was clipped by 3 bases and J by 8 bases; unmatched bases: 10. Germline V gene sequence: CDR1 MNHEY, CDR2 SMNVEV (reference sequence). The CDR3 nucleotides are TGTGCCAGCAGTTTTGCTAGCGGGGGGGCCTCCCCGGGGGAGCTGTTTTTT. Amino acids: CASSFASGGASPGELFF.

This chain's CDR3 is CAWSVPGNNYGYTF. The DNA of the CDR3 is TGTGCCTGGAGTGTTCCAGGAAATAACTATGGCTACACCTTC. The chain is built from TRBV30 and TRBJ1-2; D is unresolved. With 0 bases removed from V and 1 base from J, the gap between germline ends came to 9 bases. Per the germline V gene, CDR1 is GTSNPN and CDR2 is SVGIG (reference sequence). CDR3 length: 14 residues.

In its sample, this clone was seen once. The J gene is TRBJ1-3, the V gene TRBV11-2, with D possibly TRBD1 on 6 matching bases. Trimming stripped 2 bases from V and 0 bases from J, with 8 bases between. The CDR3 length is 15 residues. The germline V gene encodes CDR1 SGHAT and CDR2 FQNNGV. DNA of the CDR3: TGTGCCAGCAGCTTACAGGACAGCTCTGGAAACACCATATATTTT. Translation: CASSLQDSSGNTIYF.

The gene calls are TRBV7-9 and TRBJ2-1; 9 nucleotides agree with TRBD2. This CDR3 region has 15 residues. V lost 4 bases, J lost 5 bases, and 6 bases stayed unmatched. Germline CDR1 is SEHNR and CDR2 is FQNEAQ (reference sequence). This chain's CDR3 is CASSSTSGLNNEQFF. CDR3 DNA sequence: TGTGCCAGCAGCTCTACTAGCGGGCTGAACAATGAGCAGTTCTTC.

This chain uses TRBV4-2 with TRBJ1-2, with 10 positions matching TRBD1. Unmatched junction bases numbered 8, after V lost 2 bases and J lost 8 bases. Germline V gene sequence: CDR1 LGHNA, CDR2 YNFKEQ. The CDR3 is made up of 15 amino acids. The CDR3 bases are TGTGCCAGCAGCCAACCGGGACAGGGGACTTTGGGCTACACCTTC. Translating gives CASSQPGQGTLGYTF.

This clone was counted between two and nine times. Other DNA sequences of this sample code for an identical CDR3. V and J are TRBV7-9 and TRBJ1-6; 8 bases agree with TRBD1. Trimming removed 3 bases from V and 9 bases from J; junction bases left unmatched: 4. Germline V gene lookup returns CDR1 SEHNR and CDR2 FQNEAQ (reference sequence). The CDR3 is 14 residues long. CDR3 nucleotides: TGTGCCAGCAGCTTTGGACAGGGCACTTCACCCCTCCACTTT. Encoded protein: CASSFGQGTSPLHF.

The V gene is TRBV7-3, the J gene TRBJ2-1, with 10 bases that match TRBD2. The V gene's germline CDR1 is SGHTA and CDR2 FQGTGA. V trimming: 5 bases; J trimming: 8 bases; junction bases outside the gene matches: 9. The CDR3 is 15 amino acids. The CDR3 DNA reads as TGTGCCAGCAGCCCGTACATTAGCGGGGGGCATGAGCAGTTCTTC. This translates into CASSPYISGGHEQFF.

This clone was counted once. This rearrangement joins TRBV7-9 to TRBJ2-7; possible D gene TRBD2, 7 bases. This CDR3 spans 16 amino acids. Between the trimmed V and J ends, which lost 8 bases and 6 bases, there was a span of 26 bases. Germline CDR1 is SEHNR and CDR2 is FQNEAQ (reference sequence). The CDR3 protein is CASGALPPRGRLEQYF. The CDR3 region has the DNA TGTGCCAGCGGAGCCCTACCGCCGCGGGGGCGGCTCGAGCAGTACTTC.

The CDR3 reads CASSVAGGAVWGEQYF. CDR3 DNA: TGTGCCAGCAGCGTAGCGGGGGGGGCGGTCTGGGGCGAGCAGTACTTC. The chain recombines TRBV9 with TRBJ2-7; TRBD2 aligns across 8 bases. CDR1 and CDR2 from the germline V gene are SGDLS and YYNGEE. Losses at the gene ends were 0 bases for V and 6 bases for J; bases not matched to a gene: 11. This CDR3 is 16 amino acids long.